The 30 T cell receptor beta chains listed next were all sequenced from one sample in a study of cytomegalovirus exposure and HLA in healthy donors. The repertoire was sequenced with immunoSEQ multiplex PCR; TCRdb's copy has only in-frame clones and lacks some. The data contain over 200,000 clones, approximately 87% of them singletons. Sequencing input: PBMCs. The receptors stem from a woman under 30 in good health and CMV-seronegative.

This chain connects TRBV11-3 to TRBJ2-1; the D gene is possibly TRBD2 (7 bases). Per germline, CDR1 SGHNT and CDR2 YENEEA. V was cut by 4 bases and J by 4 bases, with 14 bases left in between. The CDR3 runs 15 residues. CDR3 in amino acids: CASSSVRGGYNEQFF. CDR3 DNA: TGTGCCAGCAGCTCCGTTAGGGGGGGTTACAATGAGCAGTTCTTC. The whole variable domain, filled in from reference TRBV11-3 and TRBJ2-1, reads EAGVVQSPRYKIIEKKQPVAFWCNPISGHNTLYWYLQNLGQGPELLIRYENEEAVDDSQLPKDRFSAERLKGVDSTLKIQPAELGDSAVYLCASSSVRGGYNEQFFGPGTRLTVL.

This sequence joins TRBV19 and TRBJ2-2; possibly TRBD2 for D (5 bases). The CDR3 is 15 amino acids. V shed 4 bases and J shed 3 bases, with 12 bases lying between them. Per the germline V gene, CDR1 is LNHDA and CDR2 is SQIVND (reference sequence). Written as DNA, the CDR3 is TGTGCCAGTAGTAGGAGGAAGGGTGACACCGGGGAGCTGTTTTTT. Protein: CASSRRKGDTGELFF. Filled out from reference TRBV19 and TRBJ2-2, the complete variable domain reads DGGITQSPKYLFRKEGQNVTLSCEQNLNHDAMYWYRQDPGQGLRLIYYSQIVNDFQKGDIAEGYSVSREKKESFPLTVTSAQKNPTAFYLCASSRRKGDTGELFFGEGSRLTVL.

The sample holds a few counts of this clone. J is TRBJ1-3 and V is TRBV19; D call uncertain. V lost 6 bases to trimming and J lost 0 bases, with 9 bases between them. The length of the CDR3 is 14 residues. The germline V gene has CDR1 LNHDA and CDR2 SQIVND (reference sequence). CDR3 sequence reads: CASRLKSSGNTIYF. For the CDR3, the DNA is TGTGCCAGTAGACTAAAGAGCTCTGGAAACACCATATATTTT.

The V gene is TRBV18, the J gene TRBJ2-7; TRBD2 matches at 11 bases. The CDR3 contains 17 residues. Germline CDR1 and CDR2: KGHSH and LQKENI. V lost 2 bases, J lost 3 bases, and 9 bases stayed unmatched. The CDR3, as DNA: TGTGCCAGCTCACCAGGGGAGGGACTAGCGGAGGACTACGAGCAGTACTTC. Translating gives CASSPGEGLAEDYEQYF.

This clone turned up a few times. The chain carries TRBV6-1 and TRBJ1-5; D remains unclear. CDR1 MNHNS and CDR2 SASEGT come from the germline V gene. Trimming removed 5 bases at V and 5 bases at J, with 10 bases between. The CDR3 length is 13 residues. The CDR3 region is CASSNSGDQPQHF. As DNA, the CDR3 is TGTGCCAGCAGTAACAGCGGAGATCAGCCCCAGCATTTT.

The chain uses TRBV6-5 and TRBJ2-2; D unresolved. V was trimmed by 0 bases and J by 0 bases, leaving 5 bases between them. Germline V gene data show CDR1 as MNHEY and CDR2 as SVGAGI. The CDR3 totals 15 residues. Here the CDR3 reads CASSYSTTNTGELFF. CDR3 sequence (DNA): TGTGCCAGCAGTTACTCGACCACGAACACCGGGGAGCTGTTTTTT.

For the CDR3, the DNA is TGCAGTGCTAGAGATCATACGAAACTGTTTTTT. This encodes CSARDHTKLFF. The genes are TRBV20-1 and TRBJ1-4, with D hard to call. Germline-derived CDR1 and CDR2 are DFQATT and SNEGSKA (reference sequence). The V end was cut by 0 bases, the J end by 11 bases, with 7 bases between. The CDR3 runs 11 residues.

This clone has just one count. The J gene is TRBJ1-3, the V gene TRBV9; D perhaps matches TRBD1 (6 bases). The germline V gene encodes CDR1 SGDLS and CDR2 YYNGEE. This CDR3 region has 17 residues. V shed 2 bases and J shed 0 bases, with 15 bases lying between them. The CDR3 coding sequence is TGTGCCAGCAGCGTGAGGGGGGGAACAGACTCTGGAAACACCATATATTTT. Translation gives CASSVRGGTDSGNTIYF.

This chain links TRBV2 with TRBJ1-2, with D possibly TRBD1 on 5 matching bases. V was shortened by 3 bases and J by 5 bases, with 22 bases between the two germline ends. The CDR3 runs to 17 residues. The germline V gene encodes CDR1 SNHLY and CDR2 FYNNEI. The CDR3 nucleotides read TGTGCCAGCAGTGACGTAAGGGACTCACCGGCTTCGTATGGCTACACCTTC. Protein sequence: CASSDVRDSPASYGYTF.

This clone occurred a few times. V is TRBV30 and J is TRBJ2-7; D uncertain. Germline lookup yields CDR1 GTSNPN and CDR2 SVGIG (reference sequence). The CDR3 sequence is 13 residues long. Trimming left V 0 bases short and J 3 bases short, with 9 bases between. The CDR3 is CAWSVLPGYEQYF. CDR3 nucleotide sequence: TGTGCCTGGAGTGTACTCCCGGGCTACGAGCAGTACTTC.

The CDR3 coding sequence is TGTGCCAGCAGTCCGGGACAGGGGGACCACGAGCAGTACTTC. Encoded protein: CASSPGQGDHEQYF. The chain links TRBV5-4 to TRBJ2-7, with 11 positions matching TRBD1. The CDR3 extends over 14 amino acids. V trimming: 5 bases; J trimming: 5 bases; junction bases outside the gene matches: 6. The germline CDR1 and CDR2 sequences are SGHNT and YYREEE (reference sequence).

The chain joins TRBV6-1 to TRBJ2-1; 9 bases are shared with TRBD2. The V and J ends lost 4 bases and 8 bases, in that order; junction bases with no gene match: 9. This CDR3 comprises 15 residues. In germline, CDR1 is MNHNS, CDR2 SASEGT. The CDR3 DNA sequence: TGTGCCAGCAGTGTTGTGGCGGGGGGGAGTGATGAGCAGTTCTTC. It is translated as CASSVVAGGSDEQFF.

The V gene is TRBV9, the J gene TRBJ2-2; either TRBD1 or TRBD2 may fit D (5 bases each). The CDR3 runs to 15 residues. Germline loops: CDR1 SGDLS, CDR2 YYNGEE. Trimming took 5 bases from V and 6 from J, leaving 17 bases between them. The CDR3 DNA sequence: TGTGCCAGCAGAAGGGCAGGGCCGGGGTCCGGGGAGCTGTTTTTT. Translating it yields CASRRAGPGSGELFF.

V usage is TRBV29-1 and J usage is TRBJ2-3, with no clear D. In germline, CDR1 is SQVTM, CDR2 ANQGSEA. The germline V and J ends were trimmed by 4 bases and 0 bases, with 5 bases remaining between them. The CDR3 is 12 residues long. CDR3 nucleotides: TGCAGCGTTGGGGATAGCACAGATACGCAGTATTTT. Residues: CSVGDSTDTQYF.

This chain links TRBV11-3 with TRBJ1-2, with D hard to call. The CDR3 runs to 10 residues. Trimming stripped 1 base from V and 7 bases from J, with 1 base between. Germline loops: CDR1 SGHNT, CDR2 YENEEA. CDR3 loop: CASSLVGYTF. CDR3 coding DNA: TGTGCCAGCAGCTTAGTTGGCTACACCTTC. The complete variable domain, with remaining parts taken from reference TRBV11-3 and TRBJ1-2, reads EAGVVQSPRYKIIEKKQPVAFWCNPISGHNTLYWYLQNLGQGPELLIRYENEEAVDDSQLPKDRFSAERLKGVDSTLKIQPAELGDSAVYLCASSLVGYTFGSGTRLTVV.

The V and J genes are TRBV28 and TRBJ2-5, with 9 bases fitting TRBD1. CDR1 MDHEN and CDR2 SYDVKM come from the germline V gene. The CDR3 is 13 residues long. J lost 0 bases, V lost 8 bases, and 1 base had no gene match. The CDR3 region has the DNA TGTGCCAGCGGACAGGGGTACCAAGAGACCCAGTACTTC. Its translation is CASGQGYQETQYF.

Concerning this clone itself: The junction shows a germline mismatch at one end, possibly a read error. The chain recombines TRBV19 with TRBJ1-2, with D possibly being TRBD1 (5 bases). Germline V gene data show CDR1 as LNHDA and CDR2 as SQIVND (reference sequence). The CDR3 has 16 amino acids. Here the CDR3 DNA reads TGTGCCAGTACTATAAGGGGATCCGTCGCTAGCTATGGCTACACCTTC. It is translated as CASTIRGSVASYGYTF.

CDR3 DNA sequence: TGTGCCAGCCCCCCGGGCCTAGCGGGAGACAAACATGAGCAGTTCTTC. Residues: CASPPGLAGDKHEQFF. V is TRBV27 and J is TRBJ2-1, with 10 bases fitting TRBD2. The V and J ends lost 8 bases and 8 bases, in that order; junction bases with no gene match: 15. Germline CDR1 reads MNHEY; CDR2 reads SMNVEV (reference sequence). CDR3 length equals 16 residues.

Written as DNA, the CDR3 is TGTGCCAGCAGTTACTCCATGGGGGGGAAGGGCACTGAAGCTTTCTTT. Translating gives CASSYSMGGKGTEAFF. This chain links TRBV6-6 with TRBJ1-1; a possible D gene is TRBD1 (5 bases). The CDR3 consists of 16 residues. CDR1 MNHNY and CDR2 SVGAGI come from the germline V gene (reference sequence). The V end lost 0 bases, the J end lost 4 bases, and 15 bases lay between the germline ends.

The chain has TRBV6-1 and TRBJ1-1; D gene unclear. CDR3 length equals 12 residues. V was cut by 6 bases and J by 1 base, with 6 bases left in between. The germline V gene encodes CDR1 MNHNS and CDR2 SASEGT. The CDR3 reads CASSPRNTEAFF. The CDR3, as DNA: TGTGCCAGCAGCCCAAGGAACACTGAAGCTTTCTTT.

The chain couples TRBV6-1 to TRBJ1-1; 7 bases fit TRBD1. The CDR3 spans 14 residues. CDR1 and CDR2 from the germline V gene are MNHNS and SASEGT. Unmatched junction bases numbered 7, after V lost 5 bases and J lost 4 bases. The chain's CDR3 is CASSFPRGSTEAFF. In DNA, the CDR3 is TGTGCCAGCAGTTTCCCCAGGGGGAGCACTGAAGCTTTCTTT.

For the CDR3, the DNA is TGTGCTAGTGGGGGCGGATTCTCCTACGAGCAGTACTTC. Amino acids: CASGGGFSYEQYF. The gene calls are TRBV12-5 and TRBJ2-7; no reliable D call. The germline V gene has CDR1 LGHNT and CDR2 FRNRAP. Trimming pared 6 bases from V and 0 bases from J, leaving 9 bases between. This CDR3 is 13 amino acids long.

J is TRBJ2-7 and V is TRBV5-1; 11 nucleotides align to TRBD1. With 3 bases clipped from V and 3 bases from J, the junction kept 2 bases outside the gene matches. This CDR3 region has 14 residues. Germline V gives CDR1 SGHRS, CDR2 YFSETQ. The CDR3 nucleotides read TGCGCCAGCAGCTCCGGGACAGGGGGCTACGAGCAGTACTTC. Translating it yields CASSSGTGGYEQYF.

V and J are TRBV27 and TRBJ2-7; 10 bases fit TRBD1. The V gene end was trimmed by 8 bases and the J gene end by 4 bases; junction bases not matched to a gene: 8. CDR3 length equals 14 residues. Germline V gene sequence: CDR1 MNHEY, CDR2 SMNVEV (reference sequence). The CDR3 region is CASATTGGFYEQYF. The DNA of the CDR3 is TGTGCCAGCGCTACGACAGGGGGCTTTTACGAGCAGTACTTC.

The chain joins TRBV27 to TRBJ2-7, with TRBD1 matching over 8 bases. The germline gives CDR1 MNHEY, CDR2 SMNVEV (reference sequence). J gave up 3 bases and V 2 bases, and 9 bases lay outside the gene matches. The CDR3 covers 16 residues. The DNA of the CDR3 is TGTGCCAGCAGTTTAGGCCCGGACAGGGAAAGCTACGAGCAGTACTTC. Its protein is CASSLGPDRESYEQYF.

The DNA of the CDR3 is TGTGCCAGCAGCTTAGCGGGGACACTTGAAGAGCAGTACTTC. This sequence encodes CASSLAGTLEEQYF. J is TRBJ2-7 and V is TRBV11-1; TRBD1 is a possible D gene (6 bases). The V gene's germline CDR1 is SGHAT and CDR2 FQDESV (reference sequence). V lost 0 bases and J lost 7, with 13 bases in between. The CDR3 contains 14 residues.

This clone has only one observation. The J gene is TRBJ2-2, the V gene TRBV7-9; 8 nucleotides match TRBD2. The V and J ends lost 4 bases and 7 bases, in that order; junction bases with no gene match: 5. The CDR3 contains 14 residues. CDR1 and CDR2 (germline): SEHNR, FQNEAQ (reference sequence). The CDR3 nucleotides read TGTGCCAGCAGCTCCGGGACTAGGGTCGGGGAGCTGTTTTTT. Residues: CASSSGTRVGELFF.

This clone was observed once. CDR3 nucleotides: TGTGCCAGCAGTCTCCGGGGGGCGAAGGTTTGGGAGCAGTACTTC. Translated, it gives CASSLRGAKVWEQYF. V gene TRBV6-1 combines with J gene TRBJ2-7; TRBD2 might be the D (7 bases). Germline CDR1 is MNHNS and CDR2 is SASEGT. The V and J ends lost 5 bases and 7 bases respectively, with 21 bases between them. The CDR3 totals 15 residues.

In DNA, the CDR3 is TGTGCCAGCACCCGGGACGGAATCAACTATGGCTACACCTTC. Its translation: CASTRDGINYGYTF. The J gene is TRBJ1-2, the V gene TRBV2; maybe TRBD1 (5 bases). The germline gives CDR1 SNHLY, CDR2 FYNNEI. The CDR3 is 14 amino acids. Trimming stripped 7 bases from V and 2 bases from J, with 14 bases between.

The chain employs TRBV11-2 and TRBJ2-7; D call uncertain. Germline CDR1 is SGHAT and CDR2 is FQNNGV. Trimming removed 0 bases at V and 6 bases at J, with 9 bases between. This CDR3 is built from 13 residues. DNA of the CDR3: TGTGCCAGCAGCTTAGATCTCGGCCGCGAGCAGTACTTC. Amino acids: CASSLDLGREQYF. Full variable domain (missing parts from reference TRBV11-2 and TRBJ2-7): EAGVAQSPRYKIIEKRQSVAFWCNPISGHATLYWYQQILGQGPKLLIQFQNNGVVDDSQLPKDRFSAERLKGVDSTLKIQPAKLEDSAVYLCASSLDLGREQYFGPGTRLTVT.